The rows below give T cell receptor beta chains drawn from one sample of a study of radiation and T cells in renal cell carcinoma. Method: immunoSEQ multiplex PCR; TCRdb's copy keeps in-frame clones and lacks some. The sample lists nearly 50,000 clones, roughly four fifths occurring once. Sequencing was performed on blood, taken from a patient whose treatment included radiotherapy and nephrectomy. Receptors originate from a woman in her seventies with renal cell carcinoma. CDR3s include the opening cysteine and the closing phenylalanine or tryptophan. A D gene is named only where the DNA matches it firmly. Not all rows give a size; the values are once, few, many and, for expanded clones, a class.

V	J	size	D	CDR3	DNA
TRBV4-1	TRBJ1-5	.	.	CASSQEGAVSSNQPQHF	TGCGCCAGCAGCCAAGAAGGGGCGGTCTCTAGCAATCAGCCCCAGCATTTT
TRBV5-1	TRBJ1-1	.	.	CASSFRGTNTEAFF	TGCGCCAGCAGCTTCCGAGGTACGAACACTGAAGCTTTCTTT
TRBV7-7	TRBJ2-7	.	.	CASSLDGGHEQYF	TGTGCCAGCAGCTTAGATGGGGGCCACGAGCAGTACTTC
TRBV19	TRBJ1-1	.	.	CASEDRGVSEAFF	TGTGCCAGTGAAGACCGGGGGGTCTCTGAAGCTTTCTTT
TRBV5-1	TRBJ2-1	few	.	CASSLGHETYNEQFF	TGCGCCAGCAGCTTGGGGCACGAAACCTACAATGAGCAGTTCTTC
TRBV5-1	TRBJ2-3	.	.	CASSSRSRQSTDTQYF	TGCGCCAGCAGCTCCCGTAGTAGACAAAGCACAGATACGCAGTATTTT
TRBV6-6	TRBJ2-2	.	TRBD1	CASSRQGTNTGELFF	TGTGCCAGCAGTCGACAGGGAACCAACACCGGGGAGCTGTTTTTT
TRBV30	TRBJ2-7	few	.	CAWSVTSASTLQYF	TGTGCCTGGAGTGTAACCAGCGCTTCTACGCTGCAGTACTTC
TRBV4-1	TRBJ2-1	.	.	CASSQGRSPKYNEQFF	TGCGCCAGCAGCCAAGGGCGATCCCCGAAGTACAATGAGCAGTTCTTC
TRBV6-5	TRBJ1-6	.	TRBD1	CASSYVRGSPLHF	TGTGCCAGCAGTTACGTCAGGGGGTCTCCCCTCCACTTT
TRBV5-1	TRBJ1-3	.	.	CASSSRGGQELRNTIYF	TGCGCCAGCAGCTCGCGCGGGGGCCAGGAGCTCCGAAACACCATATATTTT
TRBV6-1	TRBJ1-5	.	TRBD1	CASSEATGWRGQPQHF	TGTGCCAGCAGTGAAGCGACAGGGTGGCGGGGACAGCCCCAGCATTTT
TRBV27	TRBJ2-7	.	TRBD2	CASSLVQGGDEQYF	TGTGCCAGCAGTTTAGTCCAGGGAGGGGACGAGCAGTACTTC
TRBV5-1	TRBJ2-7	.	.	CASSSSPPAYEQYF	TGCGCCAGCAGTTCAAGCCCACCGGCCTACGAGCAGTACTTC
TRBV23-1	TRBJ2-2	.	.	CASSHLSVATGELFF	TGCGCCAGCAGTCATCTTTCGGTGGCGACCGGGGAGCTGTTTTTT
TRBV11-1	TRBJ2-5	.	TRBD2	CASSRLTSAYFKETQYF	TGTGCCAGCAGCCGCCTGACTAGCGCCTACTTCAAAGAGACCCAGTACTTC
TRBV9	TRBJ2-1	.	TRBD2	CASSVSGIPEQFF	TGTGCCAGCAGCGTAAGCGGGATCCCCGAGCAGTTCTTC
TRBV10-1	TRBJ2-2	.	.	CASSSEGTGELFF	TGCGCCAGCAGTTCTGAAGGTACCGGGGAGCTGTTTTTT
TRBV2	TRBJ1-2	.	.	CASSEGSYTF	TGTGCCAGCAGTGAAGGGAGCTACACCTTC
TRBV27	TRBJ1-1	.	.	CASSLRVGKGNTEAFF	TGTGCCAGCAGTTTAAGGGTCGGGAAGGGGAACACTGAAGCTTTCTTT
TRBV7-2	TRBJ2-3	.	.	CASSPGGGKADTQYF	TGTGCCAGCAGCCCTGGAGGGGGAAAGGCAGATACGCAGTATTTT